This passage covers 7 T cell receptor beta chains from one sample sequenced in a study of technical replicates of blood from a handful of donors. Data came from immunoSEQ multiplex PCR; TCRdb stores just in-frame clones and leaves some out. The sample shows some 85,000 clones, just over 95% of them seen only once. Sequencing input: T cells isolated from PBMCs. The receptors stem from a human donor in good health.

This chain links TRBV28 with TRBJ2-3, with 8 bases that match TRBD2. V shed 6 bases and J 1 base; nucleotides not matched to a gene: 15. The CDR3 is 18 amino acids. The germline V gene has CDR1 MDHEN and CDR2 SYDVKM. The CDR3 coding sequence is TGTGCCAGCAGCCCATTGATTGCTAGCGGGTATGGCACAGATACGCAGTATTTT. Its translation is CASSPLIASGYGTDTQYF.

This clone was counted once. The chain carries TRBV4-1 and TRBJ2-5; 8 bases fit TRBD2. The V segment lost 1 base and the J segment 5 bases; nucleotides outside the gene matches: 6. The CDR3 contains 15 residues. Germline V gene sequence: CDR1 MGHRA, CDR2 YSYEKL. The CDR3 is CASSQVPGGAETQYF. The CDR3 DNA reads TGCGCCAGCAGCCAAGTTCCGGGAGGGGCGGAGACCCAGTACTTC.

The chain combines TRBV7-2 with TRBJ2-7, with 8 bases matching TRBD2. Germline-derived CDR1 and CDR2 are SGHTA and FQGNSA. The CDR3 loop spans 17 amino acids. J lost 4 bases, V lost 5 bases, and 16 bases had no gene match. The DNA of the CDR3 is TGTGCCAGCAGCCCGTCTTTTCGGGAGGGCCTACGGTACGAGCAGTACTTC. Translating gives CASSPSFREGLRYEQYF.

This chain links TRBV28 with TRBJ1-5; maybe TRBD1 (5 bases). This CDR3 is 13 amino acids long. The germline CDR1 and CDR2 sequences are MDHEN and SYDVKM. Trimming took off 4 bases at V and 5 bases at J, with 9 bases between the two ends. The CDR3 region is CASSYQGDQPQHF. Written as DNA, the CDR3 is TGTGCCAGCAGTTACCAGGGCGATCAGCCCCAGCATTTT.

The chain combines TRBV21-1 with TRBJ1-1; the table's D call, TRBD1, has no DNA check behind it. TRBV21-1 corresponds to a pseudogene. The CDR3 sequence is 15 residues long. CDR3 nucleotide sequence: TGTGCCAGCAGCACGGCAGGGGGAAGTAGCACTGAAGCTTTCTTT. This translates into CASSTAGGSSTEAFF.

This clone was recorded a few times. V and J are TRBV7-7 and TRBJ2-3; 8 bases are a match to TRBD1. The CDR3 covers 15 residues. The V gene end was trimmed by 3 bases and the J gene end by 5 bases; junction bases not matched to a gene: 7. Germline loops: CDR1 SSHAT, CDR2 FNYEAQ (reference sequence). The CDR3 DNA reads TGTGCCAGCAGCTTGGGACAGGCAGAAAGAGATACGCAGTATTTT. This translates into CASSLGQAERDTQYF.

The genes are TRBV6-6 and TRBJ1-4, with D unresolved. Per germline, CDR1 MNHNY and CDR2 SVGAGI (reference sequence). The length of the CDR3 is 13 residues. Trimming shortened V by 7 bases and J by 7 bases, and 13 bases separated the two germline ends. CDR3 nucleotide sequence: TGTGCCAGCAACCCGGGAGGATTTGAAAAACTGTTTTTT. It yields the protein CASNPGGFEKLFF.